One sample yielded the 25 T cell receptor beta chains listed below, sequenced in a study of vaccination and CD4 T cells after COVID-19. Regarding treatment: 10-day PBMC culture with coronavirus spike peptide pools or control peptides (ViraFEST assay). These receptors have no known antigen. With the Oncomine TCR Beta short-read assay, DNA from cultured CD4+ T cells was sequenced. A single record per CDR3 protein comes from TCRdb applying MiXCR to the PCR reads. The sample contains 13,000 to 15,000 distinct CDR3 sequences, around 45% of which appear only once. Sequences were obtained from cultured CD4+ T cells from blood. These receptor sequences come from a human donor with COVID-19.

This clonotype was detected only once. V usage is TRBV19 and J usage is TRBJ2-4, with 9 bases matching TRBD1. The CDR3 totals 16 residues. Germline values: CDR1 LNHDA, CDR2 SQIVND (reference sequence). The V gene end was trimmed by 3 bases and the J gene end by 7 bases; junction bases not matched to a gene: 10. CDR3 bases: TGTGCCAGTAGTATCCTACCGGGACAGGGTGCGAACATTCAGTACTTC. Its protein is CASSILPGQGANIQYF.

J is TRBJ1-5 and V is TRBV7-8, with D unresolved. V gave up 0 bases and J gave up 0 bases, with 6 bases separating them. CDR1 SGHVS and CDR2 FQNEAQ come from the germline V gene. The CDR3 totals 15 residues. DNA for the CDR3: TGTGCCAGCAGCTTAGCCGCGAATAGCAATCAGCCCCAGCATTTT. It translates to CASSLAANSNQPQHF. The variable domain in full, with the rest retrieved from reference TRBV7-8 and TRBJ1-5, is GAGVSQSPRYKVAKRGQDVALRCDPISGHVSLFWYQQALGQGPEFLTYFQNEAQLDKSGLPSDRFFAERPEGSVSTLKIQRTQQEDSAVYLCASSLAANSNQPQHFGDGTRLSIL.

This clonotype has a single count. This rearrangement joins TRBV9 to TRBJ1-2; D remains unclear. The CDR3 is made up of 15 amino acids. Per germline, CDR1 SGDLS and CDR2 YYNGEE. V was cut by 0 bases and J by 0 bases, with 9 bases left in between. The CDR3 bases are TGTGCCAGCAGCGTAGCGGCTCTGTCTAACTATGGCTACACCTTC. Translated, it gives CASSVAALSNYGYTF.

This rearrangement joins TRBV3-1 to TRBJ2-6; maybe TRBD2 (7 bases). Germline V gives CDR1 LGHDT, CDR2 YNNKEL (reference sequence). The CDR3 sequence is 19 residues long. V dropped 1 base and J dropped 0 bases, with 16 bases sitting between them. The CDR3 protein is CASSQGWGGRSSGANVLTF. The CDR3, as DNA: TGTGCCAGCAGCCAAGGTTGGGGGGGGCGAAGCTCTGGGGCCAACGTCCTGACTTTC.

This clonotype has only a few counts. The V and J genes are TRBV7-9 and TRBJ1-2, with 8 bases identical to TRBD1. The length of the CDR3 is 12 residues. From germline, CDR1 is SEHNR and CDR2 FQNEAQ (reference sequence). V lost 3 bases to trimming and J lost 7 bases; unmatched junction nucleotides: 1. The CDR3 DNA sequence: TGTGCCAGCAGCTTCGACAGGGGTGGCTACACCTTC. It is translated as CASSFDRGGYTF.

This clonotype was picked up a small number of times. The chain uses TRBV7-6 and TRBJ2-1; no firm D call. This CDR3 region has 13 residues. Trimming took 5 bases from V and 7 from J, leaving 12 bases between them. Germline CDR1 is SGHVS and CDR2 is FNYEAQ. CDR3: CASSPPLENEQFF. In nucleotides, the CDR3 is TGTGCCAGCAGCCCGCCGCTAGAAAATGAGCAGTTCTTC.

This clonotype has only a few counts. The chain couples TRBV18 to TRBJ2-7; D is ambiguous. The CDR3 extends over 13 amino acids. Trimming took off 8 bases at V and 6 bases at J, with 17 bases between the two ends. From germline, CDR1 is KGHSH and CDR2 LQKENI. CDR3 coding DNA: TGTGCCAGCGCCCGTCTTGAGGAAAGCGAGCAGTACTTC. This codes for CASARLEESEQYF.

This clonotype was counted between two and nine times. The genes are TRBV6-5 and TRBJ2-7; TRBD2 agrees at 8 bases. CDR1 and CDR2 (germline): MNHEY, SVGAGI. Unmatched junction bases numbered 7, after V lost 1 base and J lost 2 bases. The CDR3 consists of 16 residues. The CDR3 loop is CASSYYRRGVAYEQYF. CDR3 DNA sequence: TGTGCCAGCAGTTACTATCGGCGGGGGGTCGCCTACGAGCAGTACTTC.

This clonotype was seen once. The chain carries TRBV6-1 and TRBJ2-7; TRBD2 agrees at 13 bases. From germline, CDR1 is MNHNS and CDR2 SASEGT. J lost 0 bases, V lost 6 bases, and 5 bases had no gene match. This CDR3 spans 16 amino acids. CDR3 bases: TGTGCCAGCAGACAGGGACTAGCGGGGCCCTCCTACGAGCAGTACTTC. Amino acids: CASRQGLAGPSYEQYF.

J is TRBJ2-2 and V is TRBV20-1, with TRBD2 identical over 8 bases. V lost 4 bases, J lost 6 bases, and 4 bases stayed unmatched. The CDR3 is made up of 13 amino acids. Germline values: CDR1 DFQATT, CDR2 SNEGSKA (reference sequence). The CDR3 DNA is TGCAGTGCTAAACCGGGAGGGGCCGGGGAGCTGTTTTTT. Protein product: CSAKPGGAGELFF.

The genes are TRBV6-2 or TRBV6-3 and TRBJ1-2; no clear D. The CDR3 is 12 amino acids. From germline, CDR1 is MNHEY and CDR2 SVGEGT. V lost 8 bases to trimming and J lost 1 base, with 8 bases between them. CDR3 loop: CASGGNNYGYTF. In nucleotides, the CDR3 is TGTGCCAGCGGAGGGAATAACTATGGCTACACCTTC.

The CDR3 sequence: CASSGSGTDYEQYF. CDR3 nucleotides: TGTGCCAGCAGCGGATCCGGGACTGACTACGAGCAGTACTTC. This chain links TRBV5-6 with TRBJ2-7, with D possibly matching TRBD2 (6 bases). V lost 4 bases and J 3 bases, leaving 14 bases between the germline ends. The CDR3 covers 14 residues. Germline CDR1 reads SGHDT; CDR2 reads YYEEEE.

The chain combines TRBV6-5 with TRBJ2-5, with D uncertain. Trimming removed 0 bases from V and 3 bases from J, with 8 bases in between. Germline CDR1 is MNHEY and CDR2 is SVGAGI. The CDR3 spans 14 residues. CDR3 DNA sequence: TGTGCCAGCAGTTACTCGAAAAGGGAAGAGACCCAGTACTTC. Protein product: CASSYSKREETQYF.

A word on this clonotype: The junction departs from the called germline gene at one end, perhaps through a read error. The J gene is TRBJ2-3, the V gene TRBV20-1, with 12 bases matching TRBD2. Germline-derived CDR1 and CDR2 are DFQATT and SNEGSKA (reference sequence). This CDR3 has 14 residues. The CDR3 DNA follows: TGCGGTGCGCCGACTAGCGGGGGACGTGATACGCAGTATTTT. Translating gives CGAPTSGGRDTQYF.

This clonotype has only a few counts. The chain carries TRBV28 and TRBJ2-2, with D possibly TRBD1 on 5 matching bases. V lost 8 bases, J lost 0 bases, and 13 bases lay in between. This CDR3 contains 15 residues. Germline assignment: CDR1 MDHEN and CDR2 SYDVKM. CDR3: CASEPTGSNTGELFF. DNA of the CDR3: TGTGCCAGCGAGCCTACAGGCTCGAACACCGGGGAGCTGTTTTTT.

The CDR3 is CSASTGGSYEQYF. For the CDR3, the DNA is TGCAGTGCTTCGACAGGGGGTTCCTACGAGCAGTACTTC. The chain combines TRBV20-1 with TRBJ2-7; 9 bases map to TRBD1. From germline, CDR1 is DFQATT and CDR2 SNEGSKA (reference sequence). CDR3 length equals 13 residues. Trimming removed 5 bases from V and 1 base from J; junction bases left unmatched: 3.

The V call is TRBV19, the J call TRBJ2-2, with 9 bases matching TRBD2. The CDR3 has 17 amino acids. V was clipped by 6 bases and J by 1 base; unmatched bases: 9. Germline V gene sequence: CDR1 LNHDA, CDR2 SQIVND (reference sequence). The CDR3 coding sequence is TGTGCCAGTAGCCCAGCGGGGGGATCTAGGAACACCGGGGAGCTGTTTTTT. This encodes CASSPAGGSRNTGELFF.

The sample holds a few counts of this clonotype. V is TRBV27 and J is TRBJ1-1, with TRBD1 as a possible D gene (5 bases). The germline CDR1 and CDR2 sequences are MNHEY and SMNVEV (reference sequence). This CDR3 is 13 amino acids long. The V gene lost 8 bases and the J gene lost 0 bases, with 10 bases spanning the gap. The CDR3 region is CASSRQLNTEAFF. The DNA of the CDR3 is TGTGCCAGCTCCCGACAGCTGAACACTGAAGCTTTCTTT.

The rearrangement uses TRBV11-1 and TRBJ2-5, with 7 nucleotides matching TRBD2. The germline V gene has CDR1 SGHAT and CDR2 FQDESV (reference sequence). The V and J ends lost 8 bases and 1 base, in that order; junction bases with no gene match: 10. CDR3 length equals 15 residues. The chain's CDR3 is CASAPGASGQETQYF. DNA for the CDR3: TGTGCCAGCGCGCCCGGGGCTAGCGGCCAAGAGACCCAGTACTTC.

This clonotype was observed a handful of times. The gene calls are TRBV20-1 and TRBJ1-6; tentatively, D is TRBD1 (5 bases). This CDR3 spans 16 amino acids. Germline V CDR1 and CDR2: DFQATT, SNEGSKA (reference sequence). Trimming left V 4 bases short and J 4 bases short, with 17 bases between. CDR3 protein: CSATPGLRAYNSPLHF. The CDR3 DNA sequence: TGCAGTGCTACCCCGGGACTCCGGGCGTATAATTCACCCCTCCACTTT.

In this sample, this clonotype turned up a few times. The J gene is TRBJ1-2, the V gene TRBV7-2; D is unresolved. Trimming stripped 0 bases from V and 4 bases from J, with 3 bases between. The CDR3 sequence is 12 residues long. Per germline, CDR1 SGHTA and CDR2 FQGNSA. DNA of the CDR3: TGTGCCAGCAGCTTAGCTGTCTATGGCTACACCTTC. Translation gives CASSLAVYGYTF.

The V and J genes are TRBV25-1 and TRBJ1-2; TRBD1 matches at 9 bases. V lost 2 bases and J lost 0; bases outside the gene matches: 4. The CDR3 spans 16 residues. The germline gives CDR1 MGHDK, CDR2 SYGVNS. CDR3 region: CASSEGGTGSNYGYTF. CDR3 DNA: TGTGCCAGCAGTGAAGGGGGGACAGGGTCTAACTATGGCTACACCTTC.

There are a few counts of this clonotype. The chain uses TRBV12-3 or TRBV12-4 and TRBJ2-4, with D maybe TRBD1 (6 bases). The CDR3 length is 12 residues. The ends were cut back, 4 bases at V and 6 bases at J, with 7 bases in the middle. CDR3 region: CASSSQGNIQYF. For the CDR3, the DNA is TGTGCCAGCAGTTCACAGGGAAACATTCAGTACTTC.

A note on this clonotype: Germline is not matched at one junction end, which may reflect a read error. The V call is TRBV28, the J call TRBJ2-7, with TRBD1 as a possible D gene (6 bases). The CDR3 is made up of 15 amino acids. Germline lookup yields CDR1 MDHEN and CDR2 SYDVKM. CDR3 in DNA: TGTGCCAGCGCAACACGGTCAAACCGGGACACTCAGGGGCACTTC. It specifies CASATRSNRDTQGHF.

This clonotype was seen a few times. The chain links TRBV6-5 to TRBJ1-1; TRBD1 might be the D (5 bases). The CDR3 has 13 amino acids. Trimming left V 0 bases short and J 6 bases short, with 8 bases between. Germline CDR1 MNHEY, CDR2 SVGAGI. As DNA, the CDR3 is TGTGCCAGCAGTTACTCTGGGGCGGCTGAAGCTTTCTTT. Its translation: CASSYSGAAEAFF.